The next 18 T cell receptor beta chains were all read from a single sample in a study of blood T cell repertoires in COVID-19. The data were produced by immunoSEQ multiplex PCR, yet TCRdb's version contains in-frame clones alone and is incomplete. The sample holds 250,000 to 300,000 clones, around 87% seen once. The sequenced sample was peripheral blood. All receptors derive from a woman between 45 and 65 years old who had recovered from COVID-19.

A few counts support this clone. The chain uses TRBV2 and TRBJ1-1; D remains unclear. The V gene's germline CDR1 is SNHLY and CDR2 FYNNEI. V lost 8 bases and J lost 4, with 14 bases in between. The CDR3 covers 13 residues. The CDR3 nucleotides read TGTGCCAGCTACCACGAGGTGGGCACTGAAGCTTTCTTT. It is translated as CASYHEVGTEAFF.

The J gene is TRBJ1-2, the V gene TRBV30, with 7 bases aligning to TRBD1. Trimming removed 2 bases from V and 2 bases from J; junction bases left unmatched: 2. The CDR3 contains 13 residues. Germline-derived CDR1 and CDR2 are GTSNPN and SVGIG (reference sequence). The DNA of the CDR3 is TGTGCCTGGAGTTGGGGACAGAACTATGGCTACACCTTC. This codes for CAWSWGQNYGYTF.

The CDR3 loop is CASSQGGYGYTF. CDR3 in DNA: TGTGCCAGCAGCCAGGGGGGCTATGGCTACACCTTC. This chain connects TRBV3-1 (or the pseudogene TRBV3-2) to TRBJ1-2; D may be TRBD1 (5 bases). Trimming took 3 bases from V and 4 from J, leaving 6 bases between them. Per the germline V gene, CDR1 is LGHDT and CDR2 is YNNKEL (reference sequence). The length of the CDR3 is 12 residues.

The chain links TRBV12-3 or TRBV12-4 to TRBJ1-5, with 7 positions matching TRBD1. V lost 1 base and J lost 15; bases outside the gene matches: 6. The CDR3 runs 12 residues. DNA of the CDR3: TGTGCCAGCAGTTTAGATGGGACAGTTCCGCATTTT. Encoded protein: CASSLDGTVPHF.

The chain employs TRBV19 and TRBJ1-3; D is ambiguous. V lost 5 bases to trimming and J lost 2 bases, with 7 bases between them. CDR3 length: 13 amino acids. Germline CDR1 reads LNHDA; CDR2 reads SQIVND (reference sequence). The CDR3 reads CASSFTAGNTIYF. The CDR3 coding sequence is TGTGCCAGTAGTTTTACAGCTGGAAACACCATATATTTT.

The rearrangement joins TRBV5-4 to TRBJ2-3; 12 positions agree with TRBD2. V was pared by 3 bases and J by 4 bases, with 12 bases of the junction left unmatched. From germline, CDR1 is SGHNT and CDR2 YYREEE (reference sequence). This CDR3 is 18 amino acids long. The CDR3 loop is CASSSRSRSSGRADTQYF. The CDR3, as DNA: TGTGCCAGCAGCTCACGAAGCCGATCTAGCGGGAGGGCAGATACGCAGTATTTT.

Only one count was recorded for this clone. The chain employs TRBV29-1 and TRBJ2-1; perhaps TRBD2 as D (6 bases). The CDR3 runs to 15 residues. Trimming removed 7 bases from V and 1 base from J, with 17 bases in between. The germline gives CDR1 SQVTM, CDR2 ANQGSEA. CDR3 in DNA: TGCAGCGGGGGCTTGGCAGGAGGGTCCTACAATGAGCAGTTCTTC. It encodes CSGGLAGGSYNEQFF.

The chain links TRBV7-2 to TRBJ2-3; TRBD2 matches 15 bases. Looked up from germline, CDR1 is SGHTA and CDR2 is FQGNSA. The CDR3 runs 18 residues. The trim removed 5 bases at V and 4 bases at J, leaving 10 bases unmatched. CDR3 in amino acids: CASSGGTSGGWYSDTQYF. The CDR3 coding sequence is TGTGCCAGCAGCGGCGGGACTAGCGGGGGGTGGTATTCAGATACGCAGTATTTT.

The rearrangement uses TRBV14 and TRBJ1-1, with TRBD1 matching over 7 bases. The J segment lost 3 bases and the V segment lost 3 bases, leaving 10 bases of the junction unmatched. The germline V gene has CDR1 SGHDN and CDR2 FVKESK. The CDR3 has 16 amino acids. The CDR3 reads CASSQLLRGRDTEAFF. The CDR3 nucleotides read TGTGCCAGCAGCCAGCTTCTCAGGGGGAGAGACACTGAAGCTTTCTTT.

This clone occurred once. The junction does not match germline at one end; this may be a read error. The chain joins TRBV5-1 to TRBJ2-5, with 13 positions matching TRBD2. The CDR3 spans 14 residues. Germline CDR1 SGHRS, CDR2 YFSETQ. The CDR3 DNA is TGCGCCAGCAGCCCTGGACTAGCGGGGGCCCTCCCCCACTTC. It encodes CASSPGLAGALPHF. Using reference TRBV5-1 and TRBJ2-5 for the parts outside the CDR3, the full variable domain is KAGVTQTPRYLIKTRGQQVTLSCSPISGHRSVSWYQQTPGQGLQFLFEYFSETQRNKGNFPGRFSGRQFSNSRSEMNVSTLELGDSALYLCASSPGLAGALPHFGPGTRLLVL.

The count of this clone is one. The V call is TRBV6-4, the J call TRBJ1-4, with TRBD1 matching 7 bases. With 0 bases clipped from V and 8 bases from J, the junction kept 18 bases outside the gene matches. CDR1 is MRHNA and CDR2 is SNTAGT in the germline V gene. CDR3 length: 19 residues. In DNA form, the CDR3 reads TGTGCCAGCAGTGACTCAGGAGGGGTCAGGGGGTACCCGCGCGAAAAACTGTTTTTT. Protein product: CASSDSGGVRGYPREKLFF.

The V and J genes are TRBV19 and TRBJ1-1; D perhaps matches TRBD1 (6 bases). CDR1 and CDR2 from the germline V gene are LNHDA and SQIVND (reference sequence). The CDR3 loop spans 16 amino acids. Trimming removed 2 bases at V and 1 base at J, with 14 bases between. The CDR3 region has the DNA TGTGCCAGTAGTATACTCGGGCGGGGGCGGAACACTGAAGCTTTCTTT. The encoded protein is CASSILGRGRNTEAFF.

The V gene is TRBV28, the J gene TRBJ1-3, with D possibly TRBD1 on 6 matching bases. Trimming pared 5 bases from V and 0 bases from J, leaving 11 bases between. This CDR3 spans 15 amino acids. Germline CDR1 and CDR2: MDHEN and SYDVKM. DNA of the CDR3: TGTGCCAGCAGTGCACCCAGGGGCTCTGGAAACACCATATATTTT. This gives the protein CASSAPRGSGNTIYF.

This clone has just one count. V gene TRBV27 combines with J gene TRBJ1-4, with D tentatively TRBD1 (5 bases). The V end lost 2 bases, the J end lost 0 bases, and 7 bases lay between the germline ends. Germline V gene data show CDR1 as MNHEY and CDR2 as SMNVEV (reference sequence). This CDR3 has 15 amino acids. The CDR3 region is CASSLRGATNEKLFF. CDR3 DNA: TGTGCCAGCAGTTTACGGGGGGCAACTAATGAAAAACTGTTTTTT.

The chain couples TRBV6-6 to TRBJ1-4; tentative D call: TRBD1 (6 bases). Germline CDR1 MNHNY, CDR2 SVGAGI (reference sequence). The V end was cut by 6 bases, the J end by 3 bases, with 14 bases between. The CDR3 has 15 residues. The CDR3 DNA reads as TGTGCCAGCAGCCATAACAGGGTTTCTAATGAAAAACTGTTTTTT. This encodes CASSHNRVSNEKLFF.

This clone was recorded only once. The chain uses TRBV2 and TRBJ1-4, with D unresolved. The V end lost 7 bases, the J end lost 4 bases, and 16 bases lay between the germline ends. CDR3 length: 15 residues. Germline-derived CDR1 and CDR2 are SNHLY and FYNNEI. CDR3 sequence (DNA): TGTGCCAGCAAGAAAACGCAGGAAAATAATGAAAAACTGTTTTTT. Its protein product is CASKKTQENNEKLFF.

The rearrangement links TRBV30 to TRBJ2-1; 10 bases are a match to TRBD2. The CDR3 consists of 14 residues. CDR1 is GTSNPN, CDR2 SVGIG, per germline (reference sequence). The V and J ends lost 3 bases and 7 bases, in that order; junction bases with no gene match: 6. DNA of the CDR3: TGTGCCTGGAGGGGGACTAGCGTTCGGAATGAGCAGTTCTTC. Its protein product is CAWRGTSVRNEQFF. Looking up the rest from reference TRBV30 and TRBJ2-1 gives the full variable domain: SQTIHQWPATLVQPVGSPLSLECTVEGTSNPNLYWYRQAAGRGLQLLFYSVGIGQISSEVPQNLSASRPQDRQFILSSKKLLLSDSGFYLCAWRGTSVRNEQFFGPGTRLTVL.

This chain joins TRBV3-1 (or the pseudogene TRBV3-2) and TRBJ1-2; D gene ambiguous. Between the trimmed V and J ends, which lost 0 bases and 0 bases, there was a span of 11 bases. In germline, CDR1 is LGHDT, CDR2 YNNKEL (reference sequence). This CDR3 comprises 16 residues. For the CDR3, the DNA is TGTGCCAGCAGCCAAGATAAGCAGGTCGCTAACTATGGCTACACCTTC. Its translation: CASSQDKQVANYGYTF.